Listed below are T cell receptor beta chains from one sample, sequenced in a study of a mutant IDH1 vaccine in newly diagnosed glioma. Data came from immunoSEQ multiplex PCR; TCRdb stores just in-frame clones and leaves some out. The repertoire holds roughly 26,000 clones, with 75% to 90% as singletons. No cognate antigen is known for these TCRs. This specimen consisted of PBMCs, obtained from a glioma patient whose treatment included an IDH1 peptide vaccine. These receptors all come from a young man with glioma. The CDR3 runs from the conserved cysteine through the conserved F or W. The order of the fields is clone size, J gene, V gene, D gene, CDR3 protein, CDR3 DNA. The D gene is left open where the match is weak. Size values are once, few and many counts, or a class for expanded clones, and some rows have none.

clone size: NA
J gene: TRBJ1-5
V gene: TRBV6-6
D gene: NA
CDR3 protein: CASSYGTGNQPQHF
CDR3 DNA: TGTGCCAGCAGTTACGGTACAGGGAATCAGCCCCAGCATTTT

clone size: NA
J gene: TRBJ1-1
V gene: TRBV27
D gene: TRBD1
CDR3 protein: CASSPIQGDTEAFF
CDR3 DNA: TGTGCCAGCAGTCCCATACAGGGGGACACTGAAGCTTTCTTT

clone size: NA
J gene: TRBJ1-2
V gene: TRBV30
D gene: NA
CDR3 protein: CASTFHVTGYTF
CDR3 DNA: TGTGCCTCCACATTTCACGTGACAGGCTACACCTTC

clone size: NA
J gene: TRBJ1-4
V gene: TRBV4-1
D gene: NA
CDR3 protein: CASSQGGANEKLFF
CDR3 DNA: TGCGCCAGCAGCCAAGGGGGGGCTAATGAAAAACTGTTTTTT

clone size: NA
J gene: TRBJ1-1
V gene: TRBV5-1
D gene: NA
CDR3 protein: CASSPGGVIGLNTEAFF
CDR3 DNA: TGCGCCAGCAGCCCTGGCGGGGTGATAGGGCTGAACACTGAAGCTTTCTTT

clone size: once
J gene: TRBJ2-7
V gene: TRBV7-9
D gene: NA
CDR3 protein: CASSLDGGSYEQYF
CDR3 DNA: TGTGCCAGCAGCTTAGACGGTGGTTCCTACGAGCAGTACTTC

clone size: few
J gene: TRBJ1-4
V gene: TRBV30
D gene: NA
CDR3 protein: CAWNAGGNEKLFF
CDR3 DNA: TGTGCCTGGAACGCGGGAGGGAATGAAAAACTGTTTTTT

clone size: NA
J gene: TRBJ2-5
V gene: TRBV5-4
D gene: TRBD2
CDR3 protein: CASSSPSGAGQETQYF
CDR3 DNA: TGTGCCAGCAGCTCGCCCAGCGGGGCTGGCCAAGAGACCCAGTACTTC

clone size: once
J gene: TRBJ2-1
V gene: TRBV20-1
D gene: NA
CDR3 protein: CSAPLYNEQFF
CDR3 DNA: TGCAGTGCGCCGTTGTACAATGAGCAGTTCTTC

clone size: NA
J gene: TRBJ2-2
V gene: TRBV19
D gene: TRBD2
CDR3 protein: CASSTPGLAGENTGELFF
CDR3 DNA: TGTGCCAGTAGTACCCCGGGACTAGCGGGGGAGAACACCGGGGAGCTGTTTTTT

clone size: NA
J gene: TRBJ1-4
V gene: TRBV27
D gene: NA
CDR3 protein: CASTRGGFNEKLFF
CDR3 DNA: TGTGCCAGCACCCGCGGGGGATTTAATGAAAAACTGTTTTTT

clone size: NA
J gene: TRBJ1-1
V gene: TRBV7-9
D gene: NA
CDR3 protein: CASSLAGRVVTEAFF
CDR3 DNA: TGTGCCAGCAGCTTAGCCGGCAGGGTGGTCACTGAAGCTTTCTTT

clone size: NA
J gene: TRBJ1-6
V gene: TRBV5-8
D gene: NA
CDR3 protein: CASPVSGSVYNSPLHF
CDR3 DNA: TGTGCCAGCCCGGTTTCAGGGTCCGTGTATAATTCACCCCTCCACTTT

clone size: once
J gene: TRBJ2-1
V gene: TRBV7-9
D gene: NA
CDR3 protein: CASSSNRGDSELYNEQFF
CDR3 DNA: TGTGCCAGCAGCTCAAATAGGGGGGACAGCGAACTTTACAATGAGCAGTTCTTC